The present T cell receptor (beta chain) was sequenced within a study of cytomegalovirus exposure and HLA in healthy donors. For the study at large: Samples from HLA-typed donors yielded approximately 80 million unique TCRs in an early data release. Findings of the study overall: On later analysis, the bulk of CMV-associated TCR beta chains appeared to be HLA-restricted. A highly shared variant cluster was judged a likely technical artifact. From TCR beta sequences, most subjects' HLA-A and HLA-B alleles were reportedly predicted accurately.

In its sample, this clone was seen once. Its antigen is as yet unknown. The CDR3 loop spans 15 amino acids. Germline V CDR1 and CDR2: SGDLS, YYNGEE. J lost 3 bases, V lost 0 bases, and 4 bases had no gene match. The PCR contained 60 Vbeta and 13 Jbeta primers. Only in-frame clones appear in the TCRdb table, and some are missing; sequencing was by immunoSEQ multiplex PCR. There are about 170,000 clones in the sample; 70% to 90% occur only once, and around 2.6% lies in the top ten. The rearrangement joins TRBV9 to TRBJ2-7, with 9 positions matching TRBD1. This clonotype was obtained from a man aged 25-45 years in good health and CMV-seropositive. The specimen was PBMCs. The DNA for the CDR3 is TGTGCCAGCAGCGTAGCAGGACAGGGGATCTACGAGCAGTACTTC. Protein sequence: CASSVAGQGIYEQYF.